What follows are 5 T cell receptor beta chains derived from one specimen sequenced in a study of blood T cell repertoires in COVID-19. Profiled with immunoSEQ multiplex PCR; TCRdb holds only in-frame clones, not every one. The top ten clones hold roughly 12% of a sample with roughly 440,000 clones, 88% of them seen once. Source material: peripheral blood. The receptors were sampled from a woman in her forties or fifties with COVID-19, enrolled during active disease.

CDR3: CASSLVPADTQYF. The DNA of the CDR3 is TGCGCCAGCAGCTTGGTCCCCGCAGATACGCAGTATTTT. J is TRBJ2-3 and V is TRBV5-1; no clear D. The CDR3 consists of 13 residues. With 0 bases removed from V and 4 bases from J, the gap between germline ends came to 6 bases. Germline CDR1 reads SGHRS; CDR2 reads YFSETQ.

The chain carries TRBV5-4 and TRBJ1-4; D might be TRBD1 (6 bases). With 5 bases removed from V and 7 bases from J, the gap between germline ends came to 18 bases. The CDR3 has 15 amino acids. Germline CDR1 reads SGHNT; CDR2 reads YYREEE (reference sequence). The CDR3 reads CASSFLQGGSEKLFF. CDR3 in DNA: TGTGCCAGCAGTTTTCTACAGGGCGGGAGTGAAAAACTGTTTTTT.

This sequence joins TRBV3-1 (or the pseudogene TRBV3-2) and TRBJ2-1; a possible D gene is TRBD2 (5 bases). Per germline, CDR1 LGHDT and CDR2 YNNKEL (reference sequence). The CDR3 has 16 amino acids. The V end was cut by 2 bases, the J end by 4 bases, with 15 bases between. The CDR3 spells CASSQPPRARYNEQFF. The CDR3 coding sequence is TGTGCCAGCAGCCAACCCCCGAGGGCGAGGTACAATGAGCAGTTCTTC.

In regard to this clone: Other DNA sequences in the same sample also yield this CDR3. The V and J genes are TRBV3-1 (or the pseudogene TRBV3-2) and TRBJ1-2; TRBD1 matches 8 bases. The J segment lost 2 bases and the V segment lost 8 bases, leaving 4 bases of the junction unmatched. CDR1 and CDR2 (germline): LGHDT, YNNKEL (reference sequence). The CDR3 spans 13 residues. The CDR3 region has the DNA TGTGCCAGCGGACAGGGTGCCAACTATGGCTACACCTTC. Translated: CASGQGANYGYTF.

This sequence joins TRBV3-1 (or the pseudogene TRBV3-2) and TRBJ2-7, with 9 bases identical to TRBD1. Germline CDR1 and CDR2: LGHDT and YNNKEL (reference sequence). V shed 0 bases and J 7 bases; nucleotides not matched to a gene: 4. The CDR3 loop spans 14 amino acids. CDR3 in amino acids: CASSQDGTGYEQYF. In DNA form, the CDR3 reads TGTGCCAGCAGCCAAGACGGGACAGGGTATGAGCAGTACTTC.